A single sample gave rise to the 7 T cell receptor beta chains below, sequenced in a study of post-analysis software for immune sequencing data. General study findings and limits: Controls had lower frequencies than patients of 4 or 5 TRBV segments, which included TRBV5-6, TRBV5-1 and TRBV20-1.

Prepared libraries of TCR beta cDNA carried unique molecular identifiers. TCRdb ran MiXCR on the PCR reads and lists one entry per CDR3 protein. Altogether roughly 800,000 distinct CDR3 sequences are present, 25% to 30% being singletons, with the ten largest covering approximately 0.55%. Their recognized antigens are unknown. The specimen sequenced was blood. All receptors derive from a girl between 5 and 17 years old with multiple sclerosis.

A few counts support this clonotype. The chain recombines TRBV7-2 with TRBJ1-6; a weak D match, TRBD1 (5 bases). CDR3 size: 15 residues. Germline V CDR1 and CDR2: SGHTA, FQGNSA. Trimming pared 2 bases from V and 5 bases from J, leaving 10 bases between. In DNA, the CDR3 is TGTGCCAGCAGCTTACGGGGGTATAATAATTCACCCCTCCACTTT. It specifies CASSLRGYNNSPLHF.

This clonotype was counted a few times. The chain recombines TRBV20-1 with TRBJ1-5, with D hard to call. CDR1 and CDR2 (germline): DFQATT, SNEGSKA (reference sequence). The CDR3 is made up of 15 amino acids. The ends were cut back, 1 base at V and 0 bases at J, with 10 bases in the middle. The DNA of the CDR3 is TGCAGTGCTAGAGTGGCTCGGAATAGCAATCAGCCCCAGCATTTT. Residues: CSARVARNSNQPQHF.

This clonotype has a handful of counts. J is TRBJ1-4 and V is TRBV27; D unresolved. Germline CDR1 MNHEY, CDR2 SMNVEV (reference sequence). V gave up 2 bases and J gave up 11 bases, with 15 bases separating them. The CDR3 contains 14 residues. The CDR3 here is CASSLKWLGYKLFF. The CDR3 nucleotides are TGTGCCAGCAGTTTAAAGTGGCTAGGTTACAAACTGTTTTTT. The full variable domain, its missing parts supplied by reference TRBV27 and TRBJ1-4, is EAQVTQNPRYLITVTGKKLTVTCSQNMNHEYMSWYRQDPGLGLRQIYYSMNVEVTDKGDVPEGYKVSRKEKRNFPLILESPSPNQTSLYFCASSLKWLGYKLFFGSGTQLSVL.

This clonotype turned up a few times. The chain combines TRBV5-8 with TRBJ1-2; D ambiguous. Deletions cut 1 base from V and 7 bases from J, with 17 bases between. Germline CDR1 reads SGHTS; CDR2 reads YDEGEE. The CDR3 is 15 residues long. DNA of the CDR3: TGTGCCAGCAGCTTGCGGGCGGCCTCGATGGGTGGCTACACCTTC. Translating it yields CASSLRAASMGGYTF.

There are a few counts of this clonotype. This chain connects TRBV7-9 to TRBJ2-1; the match to TRBD1 covers 10 bases. With V trimmed by 5 bases and J by 10 bases, 11 bases remained unmatched. The CDR3 runs 15 residues. CDR1 SEHNR and CDR2 FQNEAQ come from the germline V gene (reference sequence). The chain's CDR3 is CASSARDRGADEQFF. The CDR3 bases are TGTGCCAGCAGCGCTCGGGACAGGGGAGCGGACGAGCAGTTCTTC.

The chain combines TRBV29-1 with TRBJ2-2, with 10 bases matching TRBD2. From germline, CDR1 is SQVTM and CDR2 ANQGSEA. The CDR3 covers 14 residues. Trimming took 7 bases from V and 2 from J; bases not matched to a gene: 4. CDR3 nucleotides: TGCAGCGCCGGACTAGCGGTAAACACCGGGGAGCTGTTTTTT. This codes for CSAGLAVNTGELFF.

A single count supports this clonotype. A much larger clone sits a single nucleotide away, making a read error possible. The chain is built from TRBV20-1 and TRBJ2-7; D not certain. The germline CDR1 and CDR2 sequences are DFQATT and SNEGSKA (reference sequence). The CDR3 is made up of 13 amino acids. V dropped 5 bases and J dropped 4 bases, with 15 bases sitting between them. CDR3 protein: CSARALVGYEQYF. In DNA form, the CDR3 reads TGCAGTGCTCGAGCCCTAGTGGGTTACGAGCAGTACTTC.